Sequencing of this T cell receptor (beta chain) was carried out in a study of blood T cell repertoires in COVID-19. Study-level information: Whether acute or convalescent, the COVID-19 samples came from the United States, Italy and Spain. PBMCs, B-cell-depleted T cells, or T cells were the source of the cDNA or gDNA that made up the material.

Original handling: Amplification from reference gene primers served as the basis for estimated nucleated cell counts. Libraries were prepared by immunoSEQ multiplex PCR; TCRdb keeps only in-frame clonotypes and omits some of them. V and J calls and clone size follow that table, whereas D and trimming were derived from the DNA. Counted here are about 190,000 clones, more than 70% occurring once; the ten biggest clones make up roughly 3.7%. The CDR3 contains 14 residues. CDR1 and CDR2 from the germline V gene are LGHDT and YNNKEL (reference sequence). With 2 bases removed from V and 0 bases from J, the gap between germline ends came to 7 bases.

The TCR comes from a woman under 40 with acute or convalescent COVID-19. The chain has TRBV3-1 (or the pseudogene TRBV3-2) and TRBJ1-1; D not resolved. The sequencing sample was made of peripheral blood. The CDR3 nucleotides read TGTGCCAGCAGCCAACCGGGAATGAACACTGAAGCTTTCTTT. It encodes CASSQPGMNTEAFF.